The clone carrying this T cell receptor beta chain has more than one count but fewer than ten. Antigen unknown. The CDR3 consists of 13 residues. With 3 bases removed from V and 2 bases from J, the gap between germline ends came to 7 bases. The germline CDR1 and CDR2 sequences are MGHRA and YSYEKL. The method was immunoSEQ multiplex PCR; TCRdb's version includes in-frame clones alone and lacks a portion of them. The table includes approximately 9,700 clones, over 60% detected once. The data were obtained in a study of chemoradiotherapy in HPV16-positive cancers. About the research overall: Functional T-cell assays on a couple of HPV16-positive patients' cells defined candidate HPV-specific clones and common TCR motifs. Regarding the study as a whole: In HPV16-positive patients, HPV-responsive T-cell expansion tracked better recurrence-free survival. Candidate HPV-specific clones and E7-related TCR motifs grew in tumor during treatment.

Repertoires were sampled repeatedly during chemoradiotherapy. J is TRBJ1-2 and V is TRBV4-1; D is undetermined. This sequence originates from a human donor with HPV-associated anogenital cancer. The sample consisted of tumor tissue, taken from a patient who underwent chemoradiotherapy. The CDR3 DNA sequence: TGCGCCAGCAGCCAGGGGATCAACTATGGCTACACCTTC. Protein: CASSQGINYGYTF.